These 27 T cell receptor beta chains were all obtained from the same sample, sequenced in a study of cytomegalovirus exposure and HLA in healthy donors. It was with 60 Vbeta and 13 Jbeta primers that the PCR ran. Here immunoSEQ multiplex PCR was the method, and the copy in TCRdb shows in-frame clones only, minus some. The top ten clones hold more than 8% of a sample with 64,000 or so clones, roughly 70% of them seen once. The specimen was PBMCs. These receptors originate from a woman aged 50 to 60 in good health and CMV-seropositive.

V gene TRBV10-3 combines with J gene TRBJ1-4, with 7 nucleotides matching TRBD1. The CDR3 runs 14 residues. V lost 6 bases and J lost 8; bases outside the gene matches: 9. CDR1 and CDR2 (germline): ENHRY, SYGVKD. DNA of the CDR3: TGTGCCATCAGCTTCACAGGGGTTGGCGAAAAACTGTTTTTT. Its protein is CAISFTGVGEKLFF.

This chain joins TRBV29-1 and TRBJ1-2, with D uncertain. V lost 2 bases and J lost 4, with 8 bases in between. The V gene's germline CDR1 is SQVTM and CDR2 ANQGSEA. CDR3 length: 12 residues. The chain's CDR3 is CSVETRGYGYTF. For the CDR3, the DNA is TGCAGCGTTGAAACTCGTGGCTATGGCTACACCTTC.

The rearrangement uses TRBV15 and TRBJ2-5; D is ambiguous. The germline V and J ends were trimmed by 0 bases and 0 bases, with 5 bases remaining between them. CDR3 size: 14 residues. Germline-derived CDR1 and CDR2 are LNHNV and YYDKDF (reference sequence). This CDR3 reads CATSRDRDQETQYF. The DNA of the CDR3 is TGTGCCACCAGCAGAGATCGCGACCAAGAGACCCAGTACTTC.

The CDR3 DNA sequence: TGTGCCAGCAGTTTACAGGGAGCCGCCTTAAATGAGCAGTTCTTC. It is translated as CASSLQGAALNEQFF. The genes are TRBV5-5 and TRBJ2-1; a weak D match, TRBD1 (6 bases). CDR3 length equals 15 residues. The germline V and J ends were trimmed by 5 bases and 7 bases, with 19 bases remaining between them. The germline gives CDR1 SGHKS, CDR2 YYEKEE (reference sequence). The full variable domain, in which reference TRBV5-5 and TRBJ2-1 provide the parts outside the CDR3, is DAGVTQSPTHLIKTRGQQVTLRCSPISGHKSVSWYQQVLGQGPQFIFQYYEKEERGRGNFPDRFSARQFPNYSSELNVNALLLGDSALYLCASSLQGAALNEQFFGPGTRLTVL.

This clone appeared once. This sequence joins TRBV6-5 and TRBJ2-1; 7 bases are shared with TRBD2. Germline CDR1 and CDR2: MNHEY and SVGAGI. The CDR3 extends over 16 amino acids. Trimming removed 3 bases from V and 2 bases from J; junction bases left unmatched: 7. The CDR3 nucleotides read TGTGCCAGCAGTTATTCGGCCGCGGGGGCCTACAATGAGCAGTTCTTC. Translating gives CASSYSAAGAYNEQFF.

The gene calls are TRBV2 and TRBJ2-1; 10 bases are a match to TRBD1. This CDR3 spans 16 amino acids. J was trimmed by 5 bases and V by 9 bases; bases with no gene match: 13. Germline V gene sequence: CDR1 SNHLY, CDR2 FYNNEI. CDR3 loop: CARHQTDRGLDNEQFF. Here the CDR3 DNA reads TGTGCCAGACACCAGACTGACAGGGGGCTGGACAATGAGCAGTTCTTC.

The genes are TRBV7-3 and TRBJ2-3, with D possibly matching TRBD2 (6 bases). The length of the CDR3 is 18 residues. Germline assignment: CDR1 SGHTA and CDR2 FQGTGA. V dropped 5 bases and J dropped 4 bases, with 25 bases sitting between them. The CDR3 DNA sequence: TGTGCCAGCAGCCTCTCGTTTCGGGCGACTAGTAGGTCAGATACGCAGTATTTT. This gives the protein CASSLSFRATSRSDTQYF.

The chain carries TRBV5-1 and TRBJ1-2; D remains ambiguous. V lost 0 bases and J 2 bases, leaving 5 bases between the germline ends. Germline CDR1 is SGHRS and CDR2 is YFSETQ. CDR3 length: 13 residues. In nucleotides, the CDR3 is TGCGCCAGCAGCTTGGGGCAAAACTATGGCTACACCTTC. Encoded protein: CASSLGQNYGYTF.

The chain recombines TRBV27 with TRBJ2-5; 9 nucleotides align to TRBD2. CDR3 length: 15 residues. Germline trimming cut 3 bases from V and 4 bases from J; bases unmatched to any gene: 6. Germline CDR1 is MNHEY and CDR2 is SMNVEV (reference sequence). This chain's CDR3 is CASSFSGRGIETQYF. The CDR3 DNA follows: TGTGCCAGCAGTTTTAGCGGGAGAGGGATAGAGACCCAGTACTTC.

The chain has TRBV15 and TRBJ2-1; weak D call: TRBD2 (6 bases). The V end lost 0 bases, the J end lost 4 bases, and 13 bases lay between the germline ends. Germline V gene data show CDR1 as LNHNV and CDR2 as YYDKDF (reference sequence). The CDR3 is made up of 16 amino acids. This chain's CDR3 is CATSREMTSRYNEQFF. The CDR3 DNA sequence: TGTGCCACCAGCAGAGAAATGACTAGTCGTTACAATGAGCAGTTCTTC.

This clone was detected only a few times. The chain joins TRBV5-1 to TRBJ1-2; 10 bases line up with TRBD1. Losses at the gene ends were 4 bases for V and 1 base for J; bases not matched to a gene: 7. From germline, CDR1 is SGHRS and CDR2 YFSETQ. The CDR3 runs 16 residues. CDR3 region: CASSIRQGAFNYGYTF. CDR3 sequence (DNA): TGCGCCAGCAGCATCCGACAGGGGGCCTTTAACTATGGCTACACCTTC. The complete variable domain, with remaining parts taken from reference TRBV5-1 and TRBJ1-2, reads KAGVTQTPRYLIKTRGQQVTLSCSPISGHRSVSWYQQTPGQGLQFLFEYFSETQRNKGNFPGRFSGRQFSNSRSEMNVSTLELGDSALYLCASSIRQGAFNYGYTFGSGTRLTVV.

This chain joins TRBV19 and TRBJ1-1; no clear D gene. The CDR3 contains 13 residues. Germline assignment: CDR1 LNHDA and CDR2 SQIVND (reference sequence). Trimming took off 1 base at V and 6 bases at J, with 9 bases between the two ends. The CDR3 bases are TGTGCCAGTAGTATAGGGCAGTCAGCTGAAGCTTTCTTT. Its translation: CASSIGQSAEAFF.

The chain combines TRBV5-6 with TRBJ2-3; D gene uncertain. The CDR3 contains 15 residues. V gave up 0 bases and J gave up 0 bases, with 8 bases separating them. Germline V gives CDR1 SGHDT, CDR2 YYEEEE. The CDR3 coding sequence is TGTGCCAGCAGCTTGGGGTTCACTAGCACAGATACGCAGTATTTT. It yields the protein CASSLGFTSTDTQYF. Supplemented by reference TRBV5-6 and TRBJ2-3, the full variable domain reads DAGVTQSPTHLIKTRGQQVTLRCSPKSGHDTVSWYQQALGQGPQFIFQYYEEEERQRGNFPDRFSGHQFPNYSSELNVNALLLGDSALYLCASSLGFTSTDTQYFGPGTRLTVL.

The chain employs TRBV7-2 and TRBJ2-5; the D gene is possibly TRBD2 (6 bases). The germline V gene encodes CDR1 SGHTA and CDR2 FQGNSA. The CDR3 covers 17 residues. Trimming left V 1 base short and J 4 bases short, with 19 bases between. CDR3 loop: CASSLEPLRGRIETQYF. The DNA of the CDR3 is TGTGCCAGCAGCTTAGAGCCCCTTCGAGGGAGGATAGAGACCCAGTACTTC. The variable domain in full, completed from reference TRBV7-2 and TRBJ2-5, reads GAGVSQSPSNKVTEKGKDVELRCDPISGHTALYWYRQSLGQGLEFLIYFQGNSAPDKSGLPSDRFSAERTGGSVSTLTIQRTQQEDSAVYLCASSLEPLRGRIETQYFGPGTRLLVL.

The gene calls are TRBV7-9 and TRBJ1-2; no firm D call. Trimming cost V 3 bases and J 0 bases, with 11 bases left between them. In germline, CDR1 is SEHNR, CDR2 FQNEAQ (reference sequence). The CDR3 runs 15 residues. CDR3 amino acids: CASSFKAEPNYGYTF. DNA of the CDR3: TGTGCCAGCAGCTTTAAGGCGGAGCCTAACTATGGCTACACCTTC.

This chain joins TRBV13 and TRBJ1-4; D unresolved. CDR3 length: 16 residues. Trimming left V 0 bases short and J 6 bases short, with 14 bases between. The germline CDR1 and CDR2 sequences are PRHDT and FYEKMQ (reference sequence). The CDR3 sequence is CASSLGRYREDEKLFF. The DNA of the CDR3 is TGTGCCAGCAGCTTAGGCCGGTACCGTGAGGATGAAAAACTGTTTTTT.

In DNA, the CDR3 is TGTGCCAGCAGCGAACGAAGGGACAGGGGGAACCATGGCTACACCTTC. It yields the protein CASSERRDRGNHGYTF. The chain has TRBV7-6 and TRBJ1-2; 11 nucleotides align to TRBD1. V was pared by 5 bases and J by 6 bases, with 11 bases of the junction left unmatched. Germline CDR1 SGHVS, CDR2 FNYEAQ. The CDR3 runs to 16 residues.

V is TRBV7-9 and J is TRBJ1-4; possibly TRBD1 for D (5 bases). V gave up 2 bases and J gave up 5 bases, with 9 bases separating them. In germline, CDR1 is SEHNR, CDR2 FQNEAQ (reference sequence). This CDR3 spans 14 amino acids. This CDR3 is CASSLKSGNEKLFF. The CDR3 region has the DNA TGTGCCAGCAGCTTAAAGTCAGGGAATGAAAAACTGTTTTTT.

The CDR3 protein is CASDEGAQTTGELFF. The CDR3 region has the DNA TGTGCCAGCGATGAAGGGGCCCAGACCACCGGGGAGCTGTTTTTT. The chain employs TRBV2 and TRBJ2-2; tentatively, D is TRBD1 (5 bases). This CDR3 has 15 residues. From germline, CDR1 is SNHLY and CDR2 FYNNEI. V shed 8 bases and J shed 4 bases, with 17 bases lying between them. Supplemented by reference TRBV2 and TRBJ2-2, the full variable domain reads EPEVTQTPSHQVTQMGQEVILRCVPISNHLYFYWYRQILGQKVEFLVSFYNNEISEKSEIFDDQFSVERPDGSNFTLKIRSTKLEDSAMYFCASDEGAQTTGELFFGEGSRLTVL.

CDR3 region: CASTSGGLNTEAFF. CDR3 in DNA: TGTGCCAGCACCAGCGGGGGTTTGAACACTGAAGCTTTCTTT. The gene calls are TRBV28 and TRBJ1-1; perhaps TRBD1 as D (5 bases). The CDR3 spans 14 residues. Germline V gene sequence: CDR1 MDHEN, CDR2 SYDVKM. The V end was cut by 7 bases, the J end by 0 bases, with 12 bases between.

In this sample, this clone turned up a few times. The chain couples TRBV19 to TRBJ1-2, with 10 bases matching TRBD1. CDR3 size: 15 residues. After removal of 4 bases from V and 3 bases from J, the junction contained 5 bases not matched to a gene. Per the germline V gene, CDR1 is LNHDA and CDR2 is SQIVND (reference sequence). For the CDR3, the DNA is TGTGCCAGTAGTAATCTGGGGACAGGGGACTATGGCTACACCTTC. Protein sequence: CASSNLGTGDYGYTF. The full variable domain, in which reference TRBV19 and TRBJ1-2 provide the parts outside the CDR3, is DGGITQSPKYLFRKEGQNVTLSCEQNLNHDAMYWYRQDPGQGLRLIYYSQIVNDFQKGDIAEGYSVSREKKESFPLTVTSAQKNPTAFYLCASSNLGTGDYGYTFGSGTRLTVV.

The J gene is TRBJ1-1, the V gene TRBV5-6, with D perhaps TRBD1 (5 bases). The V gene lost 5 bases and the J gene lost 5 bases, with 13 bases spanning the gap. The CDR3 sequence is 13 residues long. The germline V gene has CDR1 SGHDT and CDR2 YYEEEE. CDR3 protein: CASRGGGGTEAFF. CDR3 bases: TGTGCCAGCAGAGGTGGGGGGGGGACTGAAGCTTTCTTT.

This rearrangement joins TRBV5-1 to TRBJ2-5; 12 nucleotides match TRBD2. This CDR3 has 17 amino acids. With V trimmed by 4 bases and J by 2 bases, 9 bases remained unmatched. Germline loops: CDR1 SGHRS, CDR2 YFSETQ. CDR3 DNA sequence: TGCGCCAGCAGCCTGGGAGGGACTAGCGGGCAACAAGAGACCCAGTACTTC. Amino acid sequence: CASSLGGTSGQQETQYF.

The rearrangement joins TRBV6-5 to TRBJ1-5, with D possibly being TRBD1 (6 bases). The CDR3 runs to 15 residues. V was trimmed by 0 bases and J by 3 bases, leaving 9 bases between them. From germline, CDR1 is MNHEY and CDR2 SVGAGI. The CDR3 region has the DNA TGTGCCAGCAGTTACTCCGGACAGCTCAATCAGCCCCAGCATTTT. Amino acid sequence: CASSYSGQLNQPQHF.

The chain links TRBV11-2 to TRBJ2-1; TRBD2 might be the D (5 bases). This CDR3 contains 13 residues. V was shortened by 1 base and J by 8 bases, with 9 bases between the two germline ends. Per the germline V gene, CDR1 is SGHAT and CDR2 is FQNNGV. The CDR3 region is CASSLGRGDEQFF. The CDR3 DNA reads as TGTGCCAGCAGCTTAGGCCGGGGAGATGAGCAGTTCTTC.

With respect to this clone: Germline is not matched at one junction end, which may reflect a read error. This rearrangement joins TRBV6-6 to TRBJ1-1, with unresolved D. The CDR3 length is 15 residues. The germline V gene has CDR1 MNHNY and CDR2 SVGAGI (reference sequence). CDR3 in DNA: TGTGCGAGCATGGCCCAGTTTGGAGGGAACACTGAAGCTTTCTTT. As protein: CASMAQFGGNTEAFF.

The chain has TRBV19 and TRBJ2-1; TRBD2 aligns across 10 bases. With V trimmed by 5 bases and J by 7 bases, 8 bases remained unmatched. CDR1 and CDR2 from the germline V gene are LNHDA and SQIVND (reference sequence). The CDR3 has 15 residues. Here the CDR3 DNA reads TGTGCCAGTAGTCCCAGGGGACTAGCGCTAAATGAGCAGTTCTTC. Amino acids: CASSPRGLALNEQFF.